This T cell receptor (beta chain) was recovered during a study of CD8 T cells in ankylosing spondylitis. Findings of the study overall: Ankylosing spondylitis blood appeared to carry a characteristic TCR beta motif of several highly homologous variants. Enrichment of disease-linked clones was reportedly significant in matched ankylosing spondylitis synovial fluid. Disease-linked clones bore a CD8+ phenotype and were relatively rare in peripheral blood.

The CDR3 is 16 amino acids. Losses at the gene ends were 0 bases for V and 0 bases for J; bases not matched to a gene: 6. CDR1 is DFQATT, CDR2 SNEGSKA, per germline (reference sequence). Note on this clonotype: The antigen is unknown.

Making the TCR beta libraries involved quantitative 5'-RACE with molecular barcodes. TCRdb independently ran MiXCR on the 5' RACE reads; one entry per CDR3 protein. The sample yields about 220,000 distinct CDR3 sequences, around 19% seen once. This clonotype was sampled from a male donor with ankylosing spondylitis. Sample: blood, either unsorted or a sorted T cell fraction (not recorded which). This sequence joins TRBV20-1 and TRBJ2-3, with TRBD2 identical over 7 bases. CDR3 sequence reads: CSARDRLAESTDTQYF. CDR3 sequence (DNA): TGCAGTGCTAGAGATCGGCTAGCGGAGAGCACAGATACGCAGTATTTT.